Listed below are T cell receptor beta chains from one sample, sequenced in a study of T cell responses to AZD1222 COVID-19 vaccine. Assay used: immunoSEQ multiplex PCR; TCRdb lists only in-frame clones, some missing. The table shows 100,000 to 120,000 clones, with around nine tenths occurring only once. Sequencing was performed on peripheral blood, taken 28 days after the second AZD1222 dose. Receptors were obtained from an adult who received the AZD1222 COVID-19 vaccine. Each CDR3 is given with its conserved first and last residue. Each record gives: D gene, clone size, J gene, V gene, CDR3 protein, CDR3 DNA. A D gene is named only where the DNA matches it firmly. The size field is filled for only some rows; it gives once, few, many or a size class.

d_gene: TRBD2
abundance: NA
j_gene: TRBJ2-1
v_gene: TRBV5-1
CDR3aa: CASSLAGGHFNEQFF
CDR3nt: TGCGCCAGCAGCTTGGCGGGGGGGCATTTCAATGAGCAGTTCTTC

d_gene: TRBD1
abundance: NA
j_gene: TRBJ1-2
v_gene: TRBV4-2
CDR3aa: CASSQERTGVNYGYTF
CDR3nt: TGTGCCAGCAGCCAAGAGAGAACAGGGGTCAACTATGGCTACACCTTC

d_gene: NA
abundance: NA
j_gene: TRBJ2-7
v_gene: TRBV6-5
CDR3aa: CASGTGSREQYF
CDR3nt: TGTGCCAGCGGAACCGGCAGCCGCGAGCAGTACTTC

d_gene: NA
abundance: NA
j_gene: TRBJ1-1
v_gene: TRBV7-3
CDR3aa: CASSLGGTSTEAFF
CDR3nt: TGTGCCAGCAGCTTAGGAGGGACCAGCACTGAAGCTTTCTTT

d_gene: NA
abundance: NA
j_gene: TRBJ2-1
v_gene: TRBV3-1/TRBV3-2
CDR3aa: CASSQASGSWGDEQFF
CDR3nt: TGTGCCAGCAGCCAAGCTTCAGGTTCCTGGGGGGATGAGCAGTTCTTC

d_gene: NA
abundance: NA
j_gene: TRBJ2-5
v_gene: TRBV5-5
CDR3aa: CASLPGRAQETQYF
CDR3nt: TGTGCCAGCCTGCCCGGGAGAGCTCAAGAGACCCAGTACTTC

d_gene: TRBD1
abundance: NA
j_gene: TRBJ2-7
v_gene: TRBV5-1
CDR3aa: CASSTGTAYSYEQYF
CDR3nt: TGCGCCAGCAGCACAGGGACAGCTTACTCCTACGAGCAGTACTTC

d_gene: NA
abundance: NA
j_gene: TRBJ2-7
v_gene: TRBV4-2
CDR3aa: CASSQGGTDVPPYEQYF
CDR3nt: TGTGCCAGCAGCCAGGGAGGGACAGACGTACCTCCTTACGAGCAGTACTTC

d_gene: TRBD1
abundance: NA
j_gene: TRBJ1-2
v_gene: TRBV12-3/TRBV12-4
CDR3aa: CASRFPGGGYTF
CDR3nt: TGTGCCAGCAGGTTCCCAGGGGGTGGCTACACCTTC

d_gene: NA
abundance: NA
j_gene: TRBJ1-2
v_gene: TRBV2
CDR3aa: CASSDSGSGGYTF
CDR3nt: TGTGCCAGCAGTGACTCAGGGTCGGGAGGCTACACCTTC

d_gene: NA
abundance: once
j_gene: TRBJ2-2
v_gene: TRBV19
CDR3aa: CASTPGTKNTGELFF
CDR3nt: TGTGCCAGTACCCCGGGGACCAAGAACACCGGGGAGCTGTTTTTT

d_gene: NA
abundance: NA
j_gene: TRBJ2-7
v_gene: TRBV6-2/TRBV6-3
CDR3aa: CASSSHNDEQYF
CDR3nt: TGTGCCAGCAGTTCTCACAACGACGAGCAGTACTTC

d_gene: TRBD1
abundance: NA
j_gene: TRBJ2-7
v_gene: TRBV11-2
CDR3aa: CASSFGDRGLGQYF
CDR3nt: TGTGCCAGCAGCTTCGGCGACAGGGGGCTTGGGCAGTACTTC

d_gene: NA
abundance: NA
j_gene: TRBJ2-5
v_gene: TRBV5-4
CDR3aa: CASSLAPGEGETQYF
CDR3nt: TGTGCCAGCAGCTTGGCACCAGGGGAGGGAGAGACCCAGTACTTC

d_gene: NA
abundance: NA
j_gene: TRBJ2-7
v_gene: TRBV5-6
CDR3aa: CASRSRYEQYF
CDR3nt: TGTGCCAGCAGGTCTAGGTACGAGCAGTACTTC

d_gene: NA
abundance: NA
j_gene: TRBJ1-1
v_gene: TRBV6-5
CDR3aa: CASSIRGSEAFF
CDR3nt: TGTGCCAGCAGCATCCGTGGGTCTGAAGCTTTCTTT

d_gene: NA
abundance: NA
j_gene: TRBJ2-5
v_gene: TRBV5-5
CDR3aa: CASSVDVGAQETQYF
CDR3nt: TGTGCCAGCAGCGTCGACGTGGGGGCCCAAGAGACCCAGTACTTC

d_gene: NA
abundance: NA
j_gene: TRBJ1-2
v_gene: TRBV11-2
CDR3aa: CASTLPGTDRGYTF
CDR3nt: TGTGCCAGCACCCTACCCGGGACGGACCGTGGCTACACCTTC

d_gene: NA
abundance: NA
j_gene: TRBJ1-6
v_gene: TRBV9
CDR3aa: CASSFAGSPHSPLHF
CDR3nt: TGTGCCAGCAGCTTCGCCGGGTCCCCTCATTCACCCCTCCACTTT

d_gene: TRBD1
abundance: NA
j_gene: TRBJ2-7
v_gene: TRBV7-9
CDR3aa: CASSLEPGGDEQYF
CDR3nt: TGTGCCAGCAGCTTAGAGCCAGGGGGTGATGAGCAGTACTTC

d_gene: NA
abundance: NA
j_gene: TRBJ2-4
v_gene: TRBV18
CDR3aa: CASSPPTRGENIQYF
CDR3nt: TGTGCCAGCTCACCACCGACCAGGGGGGAGAACATTCAGTACTTC

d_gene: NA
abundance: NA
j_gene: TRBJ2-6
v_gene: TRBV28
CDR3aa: CASRQLGSGANVLTF
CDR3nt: TGTGCCAGCAGGCAGCTTGGCTCTGGGGCCAACGTCCTGACTTTC

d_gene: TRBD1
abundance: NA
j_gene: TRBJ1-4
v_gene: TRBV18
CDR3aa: CASSPDRGGEKLFF
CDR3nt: TGTGCCAGCTCACCCGACAGGGGTGGGGAAAAACTGTTTTTT

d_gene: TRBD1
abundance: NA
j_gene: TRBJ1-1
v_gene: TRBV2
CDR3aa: CASSPDRAGAEAFF
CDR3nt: TGTGCCAGCAGTCCCGACAGGGCTGGAGCTGAAGCTTTCTTT

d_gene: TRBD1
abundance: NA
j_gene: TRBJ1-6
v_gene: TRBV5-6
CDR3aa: CASSLVGQSPLHF
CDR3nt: TGTGCCAGCAGCTTGGTGGGACAGTCACCCCTCCACTTT

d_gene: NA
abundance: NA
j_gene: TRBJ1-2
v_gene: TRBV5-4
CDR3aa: CASSQGRDTYGYTF
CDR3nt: TGTGCCAGCAGCCAGGGAAGAGACACATATGGCTACACCTTC

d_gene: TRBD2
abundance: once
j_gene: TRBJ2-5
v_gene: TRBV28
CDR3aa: CASRTSGGVQTQYF
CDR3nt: TGTGCCAGCAGGACTAGCGGGGGGGTACAGACCCAGTACTTC

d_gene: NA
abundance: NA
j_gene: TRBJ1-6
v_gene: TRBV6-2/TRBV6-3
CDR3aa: CASSNTAGTYSPLHF
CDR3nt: TGTGCCAGCAGTAACACGGCAGGGACGTATTCACCCCTCCACTTT

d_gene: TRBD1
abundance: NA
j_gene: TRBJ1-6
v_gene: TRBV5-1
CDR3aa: CASSPTRTGPNSPLHF
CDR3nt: TGCGCCAGCAGCCCAACCCGGACAGGGCCTAATTCACCCCTCCACTTT

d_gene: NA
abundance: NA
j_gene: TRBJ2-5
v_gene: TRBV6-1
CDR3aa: CASSELGPGDETQYF
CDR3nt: TGTGCCAGCAGTGAACTAGGTCCAGGGGATGAGACCCAGTACTTC

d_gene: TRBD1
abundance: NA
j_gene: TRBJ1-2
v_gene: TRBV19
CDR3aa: CASSLTGTVPGYTF
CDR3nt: TGTGCCAGTAGTTTGACAGGGACGGTTCCGGGCTACACCTTC

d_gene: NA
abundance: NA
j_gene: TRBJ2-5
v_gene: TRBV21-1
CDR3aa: CASSKLAGGASETQYF
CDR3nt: TGTGCCAGCAGCAAACTAGCGGGGGGGGCTTCAGAGACCCAGTACTTC

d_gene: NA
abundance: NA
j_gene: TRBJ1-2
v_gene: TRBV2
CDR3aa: CASSSPGLSYGYTF
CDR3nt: TGTGCCAGCAGTAGTCCCGGACTAAGCTATGGCTACACCTTC

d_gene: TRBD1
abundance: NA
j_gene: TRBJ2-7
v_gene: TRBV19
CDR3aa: CASEGAATDEQYF
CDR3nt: TGTGCCAGCGAGGGGGCAGCTACGGACGAGCAGTACTTC

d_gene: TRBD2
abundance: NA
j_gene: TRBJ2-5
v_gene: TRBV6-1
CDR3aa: CASSEQAGVGETQYF
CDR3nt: TGTGCCAGCAGTGAACAAGCGGGGGTGGGAGAGACCCAGTACTTC

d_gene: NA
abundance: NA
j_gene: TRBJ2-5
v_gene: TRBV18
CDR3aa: CASSDYIETQYF
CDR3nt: TGTGCCAGCTCAGACTACATTGAGACCCAGTACTTC

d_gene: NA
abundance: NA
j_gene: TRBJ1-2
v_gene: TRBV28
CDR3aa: CASSPRRNYYGYTF
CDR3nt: TGTGCCAGCAGTCCTAGACGGAACTACTATGGCTACACCTTC

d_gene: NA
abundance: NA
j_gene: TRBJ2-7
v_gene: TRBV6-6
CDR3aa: CASSYLAPSSYEQYF
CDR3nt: TGTGCCAGCAGTTATTTGGCCCCGAGCTCCTACGAGCAGTACTTC

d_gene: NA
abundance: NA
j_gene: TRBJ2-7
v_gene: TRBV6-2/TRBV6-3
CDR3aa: CASSSNSYEQYF
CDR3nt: TGTGCCAGCAGTTCCAACAGCTACGAGCAGTACTTC

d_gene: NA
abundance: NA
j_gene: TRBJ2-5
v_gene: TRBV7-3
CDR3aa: CASSFTGNGETQYF
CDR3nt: TGTGCCAGCAGCTTTACAGGGAATGGAGAGACCCAGTACTTC

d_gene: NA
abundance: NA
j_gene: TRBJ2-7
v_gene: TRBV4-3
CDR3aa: CASSQGIGTGYEQYF
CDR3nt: TGCGCCAGCAGCCAAGGCATAGGGACGGGCTACGAGCAGTACTTC

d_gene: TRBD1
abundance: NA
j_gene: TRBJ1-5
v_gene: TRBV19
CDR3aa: CASRTTGLNQPQHF
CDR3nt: TGTGCCAGTAGAACGACAGGGTTGAATCAGCCCCAGCATTTT